This T cell receptor beta chain appears in the sequencing data of a study of graft-versus-host responses after intestinal transplantation. Study-level background: All recipients were given anti-thymocyte globulin induction, and tacrolimus and steroids were then administered for 2 to 4 years. Study-wide findings and caveats: Recipient marrow harbored GvH clones, some of which surfaced first in ileum or blood.

Repertoires were generated with immunoSEQ multiplex PCR, while TCRdb's copy carries only in-frame clones and drops some. The table records 80,000 to 95,000 clones, approximately 90% of them present only once. V was cut by 4 bases and J by 0 bases, with 16 bases left in between. This CDR3 region has 17 residues. Germline V lookup: CDR1 SGHAT, CDR2 FQNNGV. This clone was recorded only once. Antigen specificity is unknown. The sample was unstimulated CD8+ T cells sorted from spleen or lymph node cells, taken before intestinal transplant. This sequence was found in a human donor who received an intestinal transplant. The chain couples TRBV11-2 to TRBJ2-1, with D uncertain. CDR3 coding DNA: TGTGCCAGCAGCTCCCTGTATGGCGGCAGCTCCTACAATGAGCAGTTCTTC. Its protein product is CASSSLYGGSSYNEQFF.